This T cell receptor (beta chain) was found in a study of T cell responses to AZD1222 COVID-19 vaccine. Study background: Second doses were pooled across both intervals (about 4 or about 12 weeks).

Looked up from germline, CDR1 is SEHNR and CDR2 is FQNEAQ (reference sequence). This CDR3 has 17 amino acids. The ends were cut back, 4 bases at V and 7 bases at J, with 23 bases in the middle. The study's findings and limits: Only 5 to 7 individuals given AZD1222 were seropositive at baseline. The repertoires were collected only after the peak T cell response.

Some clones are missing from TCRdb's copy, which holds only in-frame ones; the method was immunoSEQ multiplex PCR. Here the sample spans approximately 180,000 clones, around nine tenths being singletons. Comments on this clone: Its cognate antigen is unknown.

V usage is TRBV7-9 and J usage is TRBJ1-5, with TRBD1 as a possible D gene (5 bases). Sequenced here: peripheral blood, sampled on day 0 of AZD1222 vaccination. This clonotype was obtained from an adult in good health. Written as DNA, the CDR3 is TGTGCCAGCAGCTCCCATGCCGGGGATGGGGGAGCCCAGCCCCAGCATTTT. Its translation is CASSSHAGDGGAQPQHF.